Listed below are T cell receptor beta chains from one sample, sequenced in a study of cytomegalovirus exposure and HLA in healthy donors. Here immunoSEQ multiplex PCR was the method, and the copy in TCRdb shows in-frame clones only, minus some. The top ten clones hold 0.5% of a sample with about 180,000 clones, more than 65% of them seen once. Sequenced sample: PBMCs. These receptors were collected from a woman aged 45-60 years in good health and CMV-seronegative. Each CDR3 is given with its conserved first and last residue. The order of the fields is V gene, D gene, J gene, CDR3 length, clone size, CDR3 DNA, CDR3 protein. The D gene is left open where the match is weak. Some rows have no size entry. The others give once, few or many, or a class for an expanded clone.

TRBV2	TRBD2	TRBJ2-5	14	.	TGTGCCAGCACCAGACGCCTAGCGGGGGAGTCCCAGTACTTC	CASTRRLAGESQYF
TRBV28	.	TRBJ2-1	14	.	TGTGCCAGCCGAGGCGTAGTTCACTACAATGAGCAGTTCTTC	CASRGVVHYNEQFF
TRBV6-1	TRBD2	TRBJ2-2	17	.	TGTGCCAGCAGTGTCCCCCGGACTAGCGGGAGCACCGGGGAGCTGTTTTTT	CASSVPRTSGSTGELFF
TRBV28	.	TRBJ1-5	13	once	TGTGCCAGCAGTTTACCCTCCGGTCAGCCCCAGCATTTT	CASSLPSGQPQHF
TRBV7-6	TRBD2	TRBJ2-1	16	few	TGTGCCAGCAGCCCGGGACTAGCGGGGGCCTACAATGAGCAGTTCTTC	CASSPGLAGAYNEQFF
TRBV9	TRBD1	TRBJ1-5	15	.	TGTGCCAGCAGCGTAGGGACAGGGAAGGATCAGCCCCAGCATTTT	CASSVGTGKDQPQHF
TRBV28	TRBD1	TRBJ2-5	15	.	TGTGCCAGCAGTCCCGCTCGACAGGGACAAGAGACCCAGTACTTC	CASSPARQGQETQYF
TRBV29-1	.	TRBJ1-2	15	.	TGCAGCGTTTTGCCGCATGGGATGAGGGACTATGGCTACACCTTC	CSVLPHGMRDYGYTF
TRBV18	TRBD1	TRBJ2-4	16	.	TGTGCCAGCTCACCAGTCCAAGGGGGCGTAAAAAACATTCAGTACTTC	CASSPVQGGVKNIQYF
TRBV5-6	TRBD2	TRBJ2-1	16	.	TGTGCCAGCAGCCGCACTAGCGGGGGGTGGGTTAATGAGCAGTTCTTC	CASSRTSGGWVNEQFF
TRBV2	.	TRBJ1-2	16	.	TGTGCCAGCAGTTTTGCAGCGGGCTTGTCGGACTATGGCTACACCTTC	CASSFAAGLSDYGYTF
TRBV27	TRBD2	TRBJ2-3	15	once	TGTGCCAGCAGTTCACTAGCGGAAAGCACAGATACGCAGTATTTT	CASSSLAESTDTQYF
TRBV18	TRBD2	TRBJ2-7	14	.	TGTGCCAGCACCACTAGCGGAAGCTCCTACGAGCAGTACTTC	CASTTSGSSYEQYF
TRBV6-6	.	TRBJ2-7	15	.	TGTGCCAGCAGTGAGCAGGGGTCTTACTCCTACGAGCAGTACTTC	CASSEQGSYSYEQYF
TRBV7-3	TRBD1	TRBJ2-6	18	.	TGTGCCAGCAGCTTGGCCCCTTACAGGGGGCGAGGGGCCAACGGCCTGACTTTC	CASSLAPYRGRGANGLTF
TRBV29-1	TRBD1	TRBJ2-1	14	.	TGCAGCGTTGAACTCAGGGGGCTGTTCGATGAGCAGTTCTTC	CSVELRGLFDEQFF
TRBV28	TRBD2	TRBJ2-1	15	.	TGTGCCAGCAATGGACTAGCGGGGGGCACTAATGAGCAGTTCTTC	CASNGLAGGTNEQFF
TRBV29-1	.	TRBJ2-3	12	.	TGCAGCGTGGGACTCCGCGGGTATACGCAGTATTTT	CSVGLRGYTQYF
TRBV7-3	.	TRBJ2-3	14	.	TGTGCCAGCAGCTCCCTGTCTAGCCCAGATACGCAGTATTTT	CASSSLSSPDTQYF
TRBV28	.	TRBJ2-3	14	.	TGTGCCAGCAGTTTAAGAGGGGGGGCCTATACGCAGTATTTT	CASSLRGGAYTQYF
TRBV6-5	.	TRBJ2-3	15	few	TGTGCCAGCAGTTACTGGGAGTCTAGCACAGATACGCAGTATTTT	CASSYWESSTDTQYF
TRBV7-7	.	TRBJ2-3	15	.	TGTGCCAGCAGCCCCTCGCCAGGGCTGCCAGATACGCAGTATTTT	CASSPSPGLPDTQYF
TRBV4-1	TRBD2	TRBJ2-3	15	.	TGCGCCAGCAGCCAACTAGCGGGAGTTATAGATACGCAGTATTTT	CASSQLAGVIDTQYF
TRBV7-9	.	TRBJ1-5	14	.	TGTGCCAGCAGCCAAGGGGGTAGCAATCAGCCCCAGCATTTT	CASSQGGSNQPQHF
TRBV5-1	.	TRBJ2-1	15	.	TGCGCCAGCAGCCTTGCAGGGCCCTCCTACAATGAGCAGTTCTTC	CASSLAGPSYNEQFF
TRBV7-2	.	TRBJ1-5	15	.	TGTGCCAGCAGCAGAGACAGGCGCGGTGATCAGCCCCAGCATTTT	CASSRDRRGDQPQHF
TRBV30	.	TRBJ1-5	14	.	TGTGCCTGGAGTTGGGGATTAGGGGATCAGCCCCAGCATTTT	CAWSWGLGDQPQHF
TRBV28	TRBD2	TRBJ2-7	16	once	TGTGCCAGCACCACGGGTGCAGCGGGGGGTGGCTACGAGCAGTACTTC	CASTTGAAGGGYEQYF
TRBV27	.	TRBJ2-7	13	.	TGTGCCAGCAGGTTAGCGGAGTCCTACGAGCAGTACTTC	CASRLAESYEQYF
TRBV2	.	TRBJ2-1	12	.	TGTGCCAGCATCCCGTGGGGAGATGAGCAGTTCTTC	CASIPWGDEQFF
TRBV7-9	TRBD1	TRBJ1-1	17	.	TGTGCCAGCAGCTTAGGGACAGGGGGCATCGTCGGCACTGAAGCTTTCTTT	CASSLGTGGIVGTEAFF
TRBV12-5	.	TRBJ2-5	12	once	TGTGCTAGTGGTTTGGATACGGGGACCCAGTACTTC	CASGLDTGTQYF
TRBV7-2	TRBD1	TRBJ1-4	14	.	TGTGCCAGCAGCACGGGACAGGGTGGCGAAAAACTGTTTTTT	CASSTGQGGEKLFF
TRBV9	TRBD1	TRBJ2-3	16	.	TGTGCCAGCAGCGTAGGTGTGGGACAGGGTTCAGATACGCAGTATTTT	CASSVGVGQGSDTQYF
TRBV5-4	TRBD1	TRBJ1-2	14	.	TGTGCCAGCAGCTTGGAGCAGGGGGGATATGGCTACACCTTC	CASSLEQGGYGYTF
TRBV18	TRBD1	TRBJ2-7	13	once	TGTGCCAGCTCACCTACAGGGGGCGTCGAGCAGTACTTC	CASSPTGGVEQYF
TRBV28	.	TRBJ2-7	13	.	TGTGCCAGCAGTTTTCAGGCTCTATACGAGCAGTACTTC	CASSFQALYEQYF
TRBV6-5	TRBD2	TRBJ2-5	15	.	TGTGCCAGCAGTCTAGCGGGTGGGCCTCAAGAGACCCAGTACTTC	CASSLAGGPQETQYF
TRBV7-2	.	TRBJ2-3	16	once	TGTGCCAGCAGCCAAACTGCGACTTTGGTACCAGATACGCAGTATTTT	CASSQTATLVPDTQYF
TRBV5-1	TRBD1	TRBJ1-2	14	.	TGCGCCAGCAGCTATACAGGGGAGATTGATGGCTACACCTTC	CASSYTGEIDGYTF
TRBV2	TRBD1	TRBJ2-6	20	.	TGTGCCAGCAGTGAATGGTGGCCCGACAGGGGAGGCTCTGGGGCCAACGTCCTGACTTTC	CASSEWWPDRGGSGANVLTF
TRBV13	.	TRBJ2-7	14	.	TGTGCCAGCAGCGCCATAGTAACTACCTACGAGCAGTACTTC	CASSAIVTTYEQYF
TRBV6-5	.	TRBJ1-2	14	.	TGTGCCAGCCGTACCCCGACAGTAAAGGGCGGCTACACCTTC	CASRTPTVKGGYTF
TRBV5-1	TRBD1	TRBJ1-4	14	.	TGCGCCAGCGGACAAGACAGGGGAGACGAAAAACTGTTTTTT	CASGQDRGDEKLFF
TRBV10-2	TRBD1	TRBJ1-2	11	once	TGCGCCACAAAACAGGGGGGTGGCTACACCTTC	CATKQGGGYTF
TRBV30	.	TRBJ1-1	13	.	TGTGCCTGGGGGAGGGACGGGACCACTGAAGCTTTCTTT	CAWGRDGTTEAFF
TRBV7-9	.	TRBJ2-3	14	.	TGTGCCAGCCGATTGTTAGCGGAAACAGATACGCAGTATTTT	CASRLLAETDTQYF
TRBV9	TRBD2	TRBJ2-2	14	.	TGTGCCAGCAGCACCCTAGCGGAATGGTGGGAGCTGTTTTTT	CASSTLAEWWELFF
TRBV7-3	TRBD1	TRBJ1-3	17	.	TGTGCCAGCAGCAATCAGGACAGGGGTCTCTCTGGAAACACCATATATTTT	CASSNQDRGLSGNTIYF